This is a list of T cell receptor beta chains from one sample in a study of human T cells and chemical hapten exposure. TCRdb redid the calling of the RACE reads with MiXCR, one entry per CDR3 protein. The data show 300,000 to 350,000 distinct CDR3 sequences, around 7% seen once. The specimen was whole blood, collected in connection with sensitization to the hapten diphenylcyclopropenone (DPC). Source of these receptors: a woman in her late teens or twenties with alopecia areata. Some clones in this sample may be carry-over from other donors' samples. The CDR3 runs from the conserved cysteine through the conserved F or W. The order of the fields is clone size, V gene, D gene, J gene, CDR3 protein. D genes are given only for firm matches. Some rows have no size entry. The others give once, few or many, or a class for an expanded clone.

many,TRBV6-2/TRBV6-3,-,TRBJ1-2,CASSRDRFDGYTF
few,TRBV27,-,TRBJ2-2,CASSLFYTGELFF
-,TRBV3-1,TRBD1,TRBJ2-2,CASSRGQGAGELFF
few,TRBV20-1,-,TRBJ2-1,CSANPSLTSSYNEQFF
-,TRBV18,-,TRBJ2-4,CASSLTGSKNIQYF
few,TRBV11-2,-,TRBJ2-7,CASSRGGPSEQYF
many,TRBV6-6,-,TRBJ2-6,CASSYDQAGANVLTF
many,TRBV4-1,TRBD1,TRBJ2-6,CASSFAGTGSIVLTF
-,TRBV3-1,-,TRBJ1-5,CASSRQGNNQPQHF
many,TRBV12-3/TRBV12-4,TRBD1,TRBJ2-2,CASSLRQGNTGELFF
once,TRBV4-3,TRBD1,TRBJ1-4,CASSGNTGGRANEKLFF
many,TRBV10-3,TRBD2,TRBJ2-1,CAIRPSSGDENEQFF
few,TRBV20-1,-,TRBJ1-1,CSARVGGPNTEAFF
-,TRBV6-5,-,TRBJ2-7,CASRRSRDYEQYF
few,TRBV29-1,-,TRBJ1-3,CSAWTGNTIYF
-,TRBV5-5,-,TRBJ2-1,CASSFRGWGYEQFF
-,TRBV18,-,TRBJ1-1,CASSPPSLGQTEAFF
few,TRBV6-5,TRBD1,TRBJ1-3,CASSYSYRGRNTIYF
few,TRBV5-6,-,TRBJ1-5,CASSFGQSINQPQHF
many,TRBV29-1,-,TRBJ2-7,CSALSGDAYEQYF
few,TRBV27,TRBD2,TRBJ2-5,CASSIQAGGRETQYF
-,TRBV7-9,TRBD1,TRBJ1-5,CASSFLDRGNQPQHF
many,TRBV11-3,TRBD2,TRBJ2-3,CASSSGLAGRTDTQYF
many,TRBV29-1,-,TRBJ2-7,CSVGGRDLYEQYF
-,TRBV13,TRBD1,TRBJ1-2,CASSQGQGTPGYTF
-,TRBV29-1,-,TRBJ2-3,CSVDYGGYTDTQYF
few,TRBV6-2/TRBV6-3,TRBD1,TRBJ2-1,CASAGGDEQFF
-,TRBV20-1,-,TRBJ2-3,CSARDRVGGTDTQYF